One and the same sample provided the 11 T cell receptor beta chains below, sequenced in a study of T cells in Graves' hyperthyroidism and ophthalmopathy. Using RNA transcripts as the source, TCR beta CDR3 regions were amplified. TCR CDR3 regions were first amplified by RT-PCR with HTBI primers. A single record per CDR3 protein comes from TCRdb applying MiXCR to the multiplex PCR reads. The sample consists of fewer than 650,000 distinct CDR3 sequences, around 50% of them appearing once. The sequenced sample was peripheral blood or thyroid tissue (not recorded which). The receptors derive from an adult woman with Graves' disease, either hyperthyroidism or ophthalmopathy (not recorded which).

This clonotype was observed once. The chain joins TRBV6-2 or TRBV6-3 to TRBJ2-3; no clear D gene. The CDR3 runs to 12 residues. CDR1 is MNHEY, CDR2 SVGEGT, per germline. V gave up 0 bases and J gave up 8 bases, with 6 bases separating them. The CDR3 spells CASSYSLATQYF. The CDR3 DNA reads TGTGCCAGCAGTTACTCGCTTGCTACGCAGTATTTT.

This chain links TRBV7-2 with TRBJ1-2; a possible D gene is TRBD1 (5 bases). CDR3 length: 13 amino acids. The V gene's germline CDR1 is SGHTA and CDR2 FQGNSA. Deletions cut 5 bases from V and 7 bases from J, with 14 bases between. Here the CDR3 reads CASSPGWGTGYTF. The CDR3 coding sequence is TGTGCCAGCAGCCCAGGTTGGGGCACTGGCTACACCTTC.

The chain links TRBV28 to TRBJ1-5; weak D call: TRBD1 (6 bases). The CDR3 spans 14 residues. The germline gives CDR1 MDHEN, CDR2 SYDVKM. V was pared by 4 bases and J by 6 bases, with 13 bases between. CDR3 nucleotide sequence: TGTGCCAGCAGTTCGACAGGAGAGCTTCAGCCCCAGCATTTT. Its translation is CASSSTGELQPQHF.

The V gene is TRBV7-9, the J gene TRBJ2-7; D unresolved. Germline assignment: CDR1 SEHNR and CDR2 FQNEAQ (reference sequence). This CDR3 comprises 12 residues. The V gene lost 1 base and the J gene lost 12 bases, with 13 bases spanning the gap. This CDR3 is CASSLDVGSTYF. DNA for the CDR3: TGTGCCAGCAGCTTAGACGTGGGAAGTACGTACTTC.

The J gene is TRBJ2-7, the V gene TRBV15; maybe TRBD2 (5 bases). CDR3 length: 16 residues. Per the germline V gene, CDR1 is LNHNV and CDR2 is YYDKDF (reference sequence). Trimming pared 0 bases from V and 7 bases from J, leaving 19 bases between. CDR3 protein: CATSRDLAGSHREQYF. CDR3 DNA sequence: TGTGCCACCAGCAGAGATCTGGCGGGCTCACATCGAGAGCAGTACTTC.

The chain joins TRBV10-3 to TRBJ1-2, with a possible D match to TRBD1 (5 bases). Germline CDR1 and CDR2: ENHRY and SYGVKD. The length of the CDR3 is 15 residues. V gave up 7 bases and J gave up 1 base, with 16 bases separating them. CDR3: CAITPGTQDNYGYTF. The CDR3 region has the DNA TGTGCCATCACCCCCGGGACGCAAGATAACTATGGCTACACCTTC.

This clonotype is labeled as medium-sized. CDR3 nucleotides: TGTGCCAGCAGCCTGGACTCCACCATATATTTT. Protein product: CASSLDSTIYF. This rearrangement joins TRBV7-2 to TRBJ1-3; no clear D gene. The CDR3 contains 11 residues. Trimming pared 5 bases from V and 9 bases from J, leaving 8 bases between. Germline loops: CDR1 SGHTA, CDR2 FQGNSA.

The chain couples TRBV9 to TRBJ1-2, with 7 positions matching TRBD1. Germline V CDR1 and CDR2: SGDLS, YYNGEE. The CDR3 is 15 residues long. Trimming removed 0 bases from V and 3 bases from J; junction bases left unmatched: 5. The CDR3 DNA sequence: TGTGCCAGCAGCGTAGGAGGACAGGTCCACTATGGCTACACCTTC. Translating it yields CASSVGGQVHYGYTF.

The chain employs TRBV2 and TRBJ2-5; no reliable D call. The germline gives CDR1 SNHLY, CDR2 FYNNEI. The CDR3 totals 13 residues. The V end lost 4 bases, the J end lost 5 bases, and 11 bases lay between the germline ends. The CDR3 nucleotides are TGTGCCAGCAGTGTGGGGATATCGGAGACCCAGTACTTC. Amino acids: CASSVGISETQYF.

This clonotype appeared a single time. This chain connects TRBV5-1 to TRBJ2-5, with D possibly being TRBD2 (5 bases). V lost 3 bases, J lost 6 bases, and 12 bases lay in between. This CDR3 is built from 13 residues. Germline loops: CDR1 SGHRS, CDR2 YFSETQ. The CDR3 nucleotides read TGCGCCAGCAGCTCCGGGGAGCTAAAGACCCAGTACTTC. Residues: CASSSGELKTQYF.

The rearrangement joins TRBV11-2 to TRBJ1-5, with 7 bases identical to TRBD1. Looked up from germline, CDR1 is SGHAT and CDR2 is FQNNGV. The CDR3 extends over 15 amino acids. Losses at the gene ends were 5 bases for V and 7 bases for J; bases not matched to a gene: 11. The CDR3 DNA follows: TGTGCCAGCAGCCCCCAGGGGGGGGGCCGGCAGCCCCAGCATTTT. Protein sequence: CASSPQGGGRQPQHF.